This T cell receptor (beta chain) was recovered during a study of blood T cell repertoires in COVID-19. Study context: Donors in the United States, Italy and Spain gave samples during acute or convalescent COVID-19. The cDNA or gDNA used as material had been derived from T cells, B-cell-depleted T cells, or PBMCs.

In the authors' workflow: How many nucleated cells were present was estimated from reference gene primer amplification. Method: immunoSEQ multiplex PCR; TCRdb's copy keeps in-frame clones and lacks some. Clone size and the V and J calls come from that table; the DNA yielded D and trimming. The table shows about 220,000 clones, with more than 65% occurring only once. CDR1 is SGHTA and CDR2 is FQGNSA in the germline V gene. V dropped 5 bases and J dropped 9; count of bases not matched to a gene: 6. The CDR3 runs to 14 residues. The receptor's source is a man in his forties who had recovered from COVID-19. The sample comprised peripheral blood. The V and J genes are TRBV7-2 and TRBJ1-6; TRBD1 matches 8 bases. The CDR3 sequence: CASSQLTGVSPLHF. The CDR3 DNA sequence: TGTGCCAGCAGCCAACTGACAGGGGTTTCACCCCTCCACTTT.